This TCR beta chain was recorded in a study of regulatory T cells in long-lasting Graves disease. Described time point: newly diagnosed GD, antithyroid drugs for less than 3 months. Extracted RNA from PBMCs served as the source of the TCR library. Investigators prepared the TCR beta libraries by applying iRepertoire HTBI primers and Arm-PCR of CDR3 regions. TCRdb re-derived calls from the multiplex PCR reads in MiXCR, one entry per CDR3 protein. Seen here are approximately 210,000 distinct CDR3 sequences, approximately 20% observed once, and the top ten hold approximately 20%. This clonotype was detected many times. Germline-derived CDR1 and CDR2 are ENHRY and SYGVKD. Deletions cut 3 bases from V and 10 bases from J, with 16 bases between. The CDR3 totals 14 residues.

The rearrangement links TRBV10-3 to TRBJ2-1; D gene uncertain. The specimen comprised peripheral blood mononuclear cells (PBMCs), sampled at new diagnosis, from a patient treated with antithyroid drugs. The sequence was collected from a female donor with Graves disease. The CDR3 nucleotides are TGTGCCATCAGTGAAATAACGGACGGTCGAGAGCAGTTCTTC. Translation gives CAISEITDGREQFF.